Ten or more counts support the clone carrying this TCR beta chain. Its antigen is not known. CDR1 GTSNPN and CDR2 SVGIG come from the germline V gene (reference sequence). The CDR3 spans 14 residues. V lost 5 bases and J 4 bases, leaving 18 bases between the germline ends. These data originate in a study of Graves' ophthalmopathy and Graves' hyperthyroidism. General study findings and limits: Ophthalmopathy cases were distinguished from stable hyperthyroidism by a 13-signature model, reaching around 88% sensitivity and around 77% specificity.

Hyperthyroidism was classified as stable if no ophthalmopathy occurred within 18 months of follow-up. The source of the PBMCs was 9.5 to 10 ml of fresh peripheral blood. Amplification of TCR beta CDR3 regions used RNA transcripts. HTBI-primed RT-PCR formed the first round, and a multiplex PCR formed the second. TCRdb re-derived calls from the multiplex PCR reads in MiXCR, one entry per CDR3 protein. Among some 370,000 distinct CDR3 sequences listed, about 15% were seen once. The clonotype originates from an adult woman with stable Graves' hyperthyroidism. V and J are TRBV30 and TRBJ2-7; D perhaps matches TRBD2 (5 bases). The material sequenced was peripheral blood. The CDR3 DNA is TGTGCCTGGGGGAGAAGATACAATAGATACGAGCAGTACTTC. This translates into CAWGRRYNRYEQYF.